These 28 T cell receptor beta chains share one sample of origin, sequenced in a study of T cell responses to AZD1222 COVID-19 vaccine. Produced via immunoSEQ multiplex PCR; TCRdb's table is partial and in-frame only. The sample includes around 140,000 clones. The material sequenced was peripheral blood. These receptors originate from an adult in good health.

The chain has TRBV19 and TRBJ2-1, with TRBD2 matching 13 bases. Germline CDR1 is LNHDA and CDR2 is SQIVND (reference sequence). With 6 bases clipped from V and 6 bases from J, the junction kept 5 bases outside the gene matches. The CDR3 extends over 15 amino acids. This CDR3 reads CASRPGTSGANEQFF. The DNA for the CDR3 is TGTGCCAGTAGACCAGGGACTAGCGGGGCCAATGAGCAGTTCTTC. The complete variable domain, with remaining parts taken from reference TRBV19 and TRBJ2-1, reads DGGITQSPKYLFRKEGQNVTLSCEQNLNHDAMYWYRQDPGQGLRLIYYSQIVNDFQKGDIAEGYSVSREKKESFPLTVTSAQKNPTAFYLCASRPGTSGANEQFFGPGTRLTVL.

The chain links TRBV29-1 to TRBJ2-1; 9 positions match TRBD1. This CDR3 comprises 16 residues. J gave up 2 bases and V 7 bases, and 12 bases lay outside the gene matches. In germline, CDR1 is SQVTM, CDR2 ANQGSEA. The CDR3 sequence is CSAARSGTGTYNEQFF. The DNA of the CDR3 is TGCAGCGCCGCCCGCTCCGGGACAGGGACCTACAATGAGCAGTTCTTC.

The J gene is TRBJ1-4, the V gene TRBV6-2 or TRBV6-3; 8 bases are a match to TRBD1. The germline V gene encodes CDR1 MNHEY and CDR2 SVGEGT. The CDR3 extends over 14 amino acids. J gave up 11 bases and V 4 bases, and 9 bases lay outside the gene matches. CDR3 DNA sequence: TGTGCCAGCAGTTTCCCGGGACAGGTCGCCAAACTGTTTTTT. Its translation: CASSFPGQVAKLFF.

V usage is TRBV6-1 and J usage is TRBJ1-1; maybe TRBD1 (6 bases). Germline CDR1 MNHNS, CDR2 SASEGT. This CDR3 has 16 amino acids. Deletions cut 4 bases from V and 1 base from J, with 16 bases between. The CDR3 is CASSVTYGQTNTEAFF. DNA of the CDR3: TGTGCCAGCAGTGTCACCTATGGACAGACGAACACTGAAGCTTTCTTT.

The CDR3 protein is CASSPSTSGGAGGQFF. For the CDR3, the DNA is TGTGCCAGTAGTCCCTCTACTAGCGGGGGGGCCGGAGGGCAGTTCTTC. This chain connects TRBV19 to TRBJ2-1, with TRBD2 matching over 13 bases. The V and J ends lost 5 bases and 12 bases, in that order; junction bases with no gene match: 13. CDR1 and CDR2 from the germline V gene are LNHDA and SQIVND (reference sequence). The CDR3 consists of 16 residues.

The gene calls are TRBV27 and TRBJ1-5; D not certain. V lost 4 bases to trimming and J lost 0 bases, with 7 bases between them. There are 14 residues in the CDR3. Germline V CDR1 and CDR2: MNHEY, SMNVEV (reference sequence). The CDR3 DNA sequence: TGTGCCAGCAGTTCCACTTATAGCAATCAGCCCCAGCATTTT. Translating it yields CASSSTYSNQPQHF.

The chain is built from TRBV6-4 and TRBJ1-6; 7 bases fit TRBD1. The CDR3 extends over 16 amino acids. V lost 8 bases to trimming and J lost 7 bases; unmatched junction nucleotides: 14. Germline lookup yields CDR1 MRHNA and CDR2 SNTAGT. CDR3 in DNA: TGTGCCAGCCGTCCATCACCGGGACAGAGAAATTCACCCCTCCACTTT. This encodes CASRPSPGQRNSPLHF.

V is TRBV15 and J is TRBJ2-1; 8 bases agree with TRBD2. The germline V gene encodes CDR1 LNHNV and CDR2 YYDKDF (reference sequence). With V trimmed by 1 base and J by 4 bases, 3 bases remained unmatched. This CDR3 is built from 15 residues. CDR3 sequence (DNA): TGTGCCACCAGCAGAGGAAGCGGGGGTTACAATGAGCAGTTCTTC. Translation gives CATSRGSGGYNEQFF.

Concerning this clone itself: Within the sample, other DNA sequences also encode this same CDR3. The chain has TRBV19 and TRBJ2-1, with D perhaps assigned TRBD1 or TRBD2 (5 bases each). CDR1 LNHDA and CDR2 SQIVND come from the germline V gene (reference sequence). The CDR3 runs 13 residues. The V and J ends lost 1 base and 4 bases respectively, with 5 bases between them. CDR3: CASSIGGYNEQFF. The CDR3 coding sequence is TGTGCCAGTAGTATAGGGGGGTACAATGAGCAGTTCTTC.

This chain connects TRBV2 to TRBJ1-4; 9 bases fit TRBD1. This CDR3 comprises 15 residues. The V segment lost 6 bases and the J segment 5 bases; nucleotides outside the gene matches: 7. Germline lookup yields CDR1 SNHLY and CDR2 FYNNEI. CDR3 bases: TGTGCCAGCAGGCCGACAGGGGGAGGGAATGAAAAACTGTTTTTT. Its translation: CASRPTGGGNEKLFF.

The CDR3: CASSPRGLDGYTF. The CDR3 nucleotides are TGTGCCAGCTCACCACGAGGGTTGGATGGCTACACCTTC. The chain carries TRBV18 and TRBJ1-2; D is unresolved. The V gene's germline CDR1 is KGHSH and CDR2 LQKENI. The V end was cut by 1 base, the J end by 6 bases, with 9 bases between. The CDR3 has 13 residues.

The CDR3: CASSYSEGLAGYTF. The CDR3 DNA reads TGTGCCAGCAGTTACTCAGAGGGATTGGCTGGCTACACCTTC. The V and J genes are TRBV6-6 and TRBJ1-2; unclear D gene. In germline, CDR1 is MNHNY, CDR2 SVGAGI (reference sequence). The germline V and J ends were trimmed by 0 bases and 7 bases, with 12 bases remaining between them. There are 14 residues in the CDR3.

The J gene is TRBJ1-5, the V gene TRBV5-6, with 9 bases matching TRBD1. V gave up 1 base and J gave up 0 bases; unmatched junction bases: 8. This CDR3 has 18 amino acids. Germline lookup yields CDR1 SGHDT and CDR2 YYEEEE. The CDR3 loop reads CASSLRGQGPYSNQPQHF. DNA for the CDR3: TGTGCCAGCAGCTTGAGGGGACAGGGTCCTTATAGCAATCAGCCCCAGCATTTT. The entire variable domain, with the rest obtained from reference TRBV5-6 and TRBJ1-5, is as follows: DAGVTQSPTHLIKTRGQQVTLRCSPKSGHDTVSWYQQALGQGPQFIFQYYEEEERQRGNFPDRFSGHQFPNYSSELNVNALLLGDSALYLCASSLRGQGPYSNQPQHFGDGTRLSIL.

This chain joins TRBV3-1 (or the pseudogene TRBV3-2) and TRBJ1-1; D is possibly TRBD1 (5 bases). Deletions cut 2 bases from V and 6 bases from J, with 13 bases between. The CDR3 consists of 14 residues. The germline gives CDR1 LGHDT, CDR2 YNNKEL (reference sequence). This CDR3 reads CASSQFLQDSEAFF. The CDR3 nucleotides read TGTGCCAGCAGCCAATTCCTACAGGACTCTGAAGCTTTCTTT.

The CDR3 loop is CATSRDGRYGYTF. The DNA of the CDR3 is TGTGCCACCAGCAGAGATGGCCGTTATGGCTACACCTTC. V gene TRBV15 combines with J gene TRBJ1-2; unclear D gene. Germline CDR1 LNHNV, CDR2 YYDKDF (reference sequence). Between the trimmed V and J ends, which lost 0 bases and 5 bases, there was a span of 7 bases. The CDR3 extends over 13 amino acids.

The rearrangement uses TRBV19 and TRBJ1-1; 7 nucleotides agree with TRBD1. Germline loops: CDR1 LNHDA, CDR2 SQIVND (reference sequence). V shed 2 bases and J 1 base; nucleotides not matched to a gene: 16. CDR3 size: 19 residues. The CDR3 is CASSIYLRGGAVRNTEAFF. The CDR3 DNA is TGTGCCAGTAGTATATACCTCAGGGGGGGTGCAGTCAGGAACACTGAAGCTTTCTTT.

The V call is TRBV20-1, the J call TRBJ1-1; D gene ambiguous. CDR3 length: 11 amino acids. Trimming removed 8 bases from V and 5 bases from J, with 12 bases in between. Germline CDR1 DFQATT, CDR2 SNEGSKA (reference sequence). CDR3 nucleotide sequence: TGCAGTCCAACAAGGAGAACTGAAGCTTTCTTT. Its protein is CSPTRRTEAFF.

The gene calls are TRBV28 and TRBJ1-2; TRBD1 matches at 12 bases. Per the germline V gene, CDR1 is MDHEN and CDR2 is SYDVKM. The CDR3 totals 17 residues. V shed 5 bases, J shed 0 bases, and the junction held 7 bases outside the gene matches. Here the CDR3 DNA reads TGTGCCAGCAGTCCGACCGGGACAGGGGGCTCTAACTATGGCTACACCTTC. The encoded protein is CASSPTGTGGSNYGYTF.

V is TRBV4-2 and J is TRBJ2-7; D is unresolved. This CDR3 is 14 amino acids long. V was trimmed by 0 bases and J by 3 bases, leaving 9 bases between them. The V gene's germline CDR1 is LGHNA and CDR2 YNFKEQ. CDR3 amino acids: CASSQDSTVYEQYF. DNA of the CDR3: TGTGCCAGCAGCCAAGATTCGACGGTCTACGAGCAGTACTTC.

The chain is built from TRBV2 and TRBJ2-7; unclear D gene. V lost 2 bases to trimming and J lost 0 bases, with 8 bases between them. The CDR3 runs 14 residues. Germline CDR1 SNHLY, CDR2 FYNNEI. The CDR3 DNA follows: TGTGCCAGCAGTGAATGGGCAAGCTCCTACGAGCAGTACTTC. It specifies CASSEWASSYEQYF.

This chain links TRBV6-5 with TRBJ1-2; D unresolved. The CDR3 has 13 residues. The V end was cut by 6 bases, the J end by 0 bases, with 8 bases between. CDR1 and CDR2 (germline): MNHEY, SVGAGI. CDR3: CASRLTANYGYTF. The CDR3 nucleotides are TGTGCCAGCAGACTAACAGCTAACTATGGCTACACCTTC.

The chain links TRBV5-1 to TRBJ1-1, with D unclear. Looked up from germline, CDR1 is SGHRS and CDR2 is YFSETQ. The V end was cut by 0 bases, the J end by 0 bases, with 9 bases between. The CDR3 totals 15 residues. This CDR3 is CASSLDPGMNTEAFF. In DNA, the CDR3 is TGCGCCAGCAGCTTGGACCCGGGGATGAACACTGAAGCTTTCTTT.

This chain connects TRBV30 to TRBJ1-6, with D perhaps matching TRBD1 (6 bases). Germline CDR1 reads GTSNPN; CDR2 reads SVGIG (reference sequence). CDR3 size: 15 residues. Trimming took off 7 bases at V and 0 bases at J, with 13 bases between the two ends. The DNA for the CDR3 is TGTGCCTCTAACACAGGGTCCTCCTATAATTCACCCCTCCACTTT. Translation gives CASNTGSSYNSPLHF.

The genes are TRBV15 and TRBJ1-6; D unclear. There are 14 residues in the CDR3. Germline V CDR1 and CDR2: LNHNV, YYDKDF (reference sequence). V was clipped by 5 bases and J by 5 bases, with 10 bases between them. CDR3 DNA sequence: TGTGCCACCAGCTACCGGGATAATAATTCACCCCTCCACTTT. Residues: CATSYRDNNSPLHF.

The V call is TRBV19, the J call TRBJ1-3; D call uncertain. The CDR3 contains 13 residues. The V end was cut by 3 bases, the J end by 4 bases, with 7 bases between. The V gene's germline CDR1 is LNHDA and CDR2 SQIVND (reference sequence). The DNA of the CDR3 is TGTGCCAGTAGTATTCTTTTGGGAAACACCATATATTTT. This gives the protein CASSILLGNTIYF.

J is TRBJ2-5 and V is TRBV5-6; TRBD2 might be the D (6 bases). This CDR3 is built from 15 residues. The germline V and J ends were trimmed by 5 bases and 1 base, with 15 bases remaining between them. Per the germline V gene, CDR1 is SGHDT and CDR2 is YYEEEE. The CDR3 DNA follows: TGTGCCAGCAGGGGGCTACGGACTACCCAAGAGACCCAGTACTTC. It translates to CASRGLRTTQETQYF.

The rearrangement links TRBV7-9 to TRBJ1-4; D ambiguous. This CDR3 comprises 14 residues. Trimming stripped 1 base from V and 10 bases from J, with 13 bases between. The V gene's germline CDR1 is SEHNR and CDR2 FQNEAQ (reference sequence). The CDR3 protein is CASSLVASEGKLFF. In DNA, the CDR3 is TGTGCCAGCAGCTTAGTGGCCTCCGAGGGAAAACTGTTTTTT.

J is TRBJ2-3 and V is TRBV4-1, with D possibly TRBD1 on 7 matching bases. CDR1 and CDR2 from the germline V gene are MGHRA and YSYEKL. The V end lost 0 bases, the J end lost 0 bases, and 10 bases lay between the germline ends. This CDR3 region has 16 residues. CDR3 in amino acids: CASSQDPGGSTDTQYF. DNA for the CDR3: TGCGCCAGCAGCCAAGACCCAGGGGGGAGCACAGATACGCAGTATTTT.